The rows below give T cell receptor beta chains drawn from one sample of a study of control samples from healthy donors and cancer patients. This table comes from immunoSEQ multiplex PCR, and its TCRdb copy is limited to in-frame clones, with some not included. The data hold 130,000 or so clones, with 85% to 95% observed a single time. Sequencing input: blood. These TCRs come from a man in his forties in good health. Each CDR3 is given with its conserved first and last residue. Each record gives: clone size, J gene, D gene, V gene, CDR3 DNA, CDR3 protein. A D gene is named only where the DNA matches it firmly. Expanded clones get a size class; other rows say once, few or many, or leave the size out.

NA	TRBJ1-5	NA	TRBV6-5	TGTGCCAGCAGTTCCATAATAGGCGACTATCAGCCCCAGCATTTT	CASSSIIGDYQPQHF
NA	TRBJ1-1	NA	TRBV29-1	TGCAGCGTTGCCCACAGGGAGAACACTGAAGCTTTCTTT	CSVAHRENTEAFF
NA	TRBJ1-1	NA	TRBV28	TGTGCCTCCCGTCATCGGACTGAAGCTTTCTTT	CASRHRTEAFF
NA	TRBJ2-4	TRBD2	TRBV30	TGTGCCTGGCAGGGACTAGCGGGAGGGCCTGTCCAGTACTTC	CAWQGLAGGPVQYF
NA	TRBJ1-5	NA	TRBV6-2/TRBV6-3	TGTGCCAGCACCCCGGGAGGCGGTCAGCCCCAGCATTTT	CASTPGGGQPQHF
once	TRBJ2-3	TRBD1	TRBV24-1	TGTGCCACCAGTGGCACTTCTTGGACAGGGGGCATGGCAGATACGCAGTATTTT	CATSGTSWTGGMADTQYF
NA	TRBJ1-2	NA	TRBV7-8	TGTGCCAGCAGCTTAGCCCACAGGAACTATGGCTACACCTTC	CASSLAHRNYGYTF
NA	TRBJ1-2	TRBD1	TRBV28	TGTGCCAGCAGTACCCCCCGGGACAGATATGGCTACACCTTC	CASSTPRDRYGYTF
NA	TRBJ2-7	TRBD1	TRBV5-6	TGTGCCAGCAGCTTGTCCGACAGGGAGTACGAGCAGTACTTC	CASSLSDREYEQYF
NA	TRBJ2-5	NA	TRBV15	TGTGCCACCAGCGGATTCAGGGAGACCCAGTACTTC	CATSGFRETQYF
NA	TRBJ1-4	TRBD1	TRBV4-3	TGCGCCAGCAGCCGGGACAGCCTTAATGAAAAACTGTTTTTT	CASSRDSLNEKLFF
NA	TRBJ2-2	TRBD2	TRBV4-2	TGTGCCAGCAGCCAAGCTCAGCGGGAGAGTACCGGGGAGCTGTTTTTT	CASSQAQRESTGELFF
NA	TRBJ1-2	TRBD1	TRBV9	TGTGCCAGCAGCGTAGAGGGGACAGGGGAGGGGGACTTTGACTATGGCTACACCTTC	CASSVEGTGEGDFDYGYTF
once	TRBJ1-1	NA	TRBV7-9	TGTGCCAGCAGCTTACGTTTGAACACTGAAGCTTTCTTT	CASSLRLNTEAFF
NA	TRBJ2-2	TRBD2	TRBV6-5	TGTGCCAGCAGTTACTCGTTTAGCGGGCGAGGCGGGGAGCTGTTTTTT	CASSYSFSGRGGELFF
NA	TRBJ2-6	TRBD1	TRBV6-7	TGTGCCAGCAGCTGGACAGGGGGGACTGGGGCCAACGTCCTGACTTTC	CASSWTGGTGANVLTF
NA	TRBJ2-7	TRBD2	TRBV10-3	TGTGCCACCGGGGTGACTAGCGGCTCCTACGAGCAGTACTTC	CATGVTSGSYEQYF
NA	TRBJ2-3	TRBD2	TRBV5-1	TGCGCCAGCAGCGTAGGAAGCGGGAGAGGCGCAGATACGCAGTATTTT	CASSVGSGRGADTQYF
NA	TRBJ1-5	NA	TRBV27	TGTGCCAGCAGTCGCCTCAGCCGGGGTAGCAATCAGCCCCAGCATTTT	CASSRLSRGSNQPQHF
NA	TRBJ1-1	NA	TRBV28	TGTGCCAGCAGTGCCCTCTGGGGAAACACTGAAGCTTTCTTT	CASSALWGNTEAFF
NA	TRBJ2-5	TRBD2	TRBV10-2	TGCGCCAGCAGTGAGGTTAGCGGGAGAGGAGAGACCCAGTACTTC	CASSEVSGRGETQYF
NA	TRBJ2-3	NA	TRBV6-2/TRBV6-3	TGTGCCAGCAGTTACGGCCTTAGCACAGATACGCAGTATTTT	CASSYGLSTDTQYF
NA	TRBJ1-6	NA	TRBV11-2	TGTGCCAGCAGCTTAGATCTCCCGCTCAGCTCCTATAATTCACCCCTCCACTTT	CASSLDLPLSSYNSPLHF
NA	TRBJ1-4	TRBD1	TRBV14	TGTGCCAGCAGCCCCGCCGGGACAGGGGGATTTGCTAATGAAAAACTGTTTTTT	CASSPAGTGGFANEKLFF
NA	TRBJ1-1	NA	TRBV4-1	TGCGCCAGCAGCCAAGGGGCGATGCGAACTGAAGCTTTCTTT	CASSQGAMRTEAFF
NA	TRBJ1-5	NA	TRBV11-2	TGTGCCAGCAGCTTAGATCAAAGTCAGCCCCAGCATTTT	CASSLDQSQPQHF
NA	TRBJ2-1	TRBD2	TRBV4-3	TGCGCCAGCAGCCAAGCCGGGACTAGCGTGTTCGATGAGCAGTTCTTC	CASSQAGTSVFDEQFF
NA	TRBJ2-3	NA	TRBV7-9	TGTGCCAGCAGCTTAAGGGCGGGTCTTAGGTTAGATACGCAGTATTTT	CASSLRAGLRLDTQYF
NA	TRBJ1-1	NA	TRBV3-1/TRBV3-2	TGTGCCAGTCGTCGAGGGGGTGGCACTGAAGCTTTCTTT	CASRRGGGTEAFF
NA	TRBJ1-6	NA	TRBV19	TGTGCCACCCAGTCCGTGGTGGGGGAGTATAATTCACCCCTCCACTTT	CATQSVVGEYNSPLHF
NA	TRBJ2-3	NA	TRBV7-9	TGTGCCAGCAGCTCCCCAAGGGCAGATACGCAGTATTTT	CASSSPRADTQYF
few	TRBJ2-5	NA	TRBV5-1	TGCGCCAGCAGCTCTCAAGAGACCCAGTACTTC	CASSSQETQYF
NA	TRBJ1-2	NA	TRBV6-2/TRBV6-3	TGTGCCAGCAGTTATGCCGACGTACTGGGGATCTATGGCTACACCTTC	CASSYADVLGIYGYTF
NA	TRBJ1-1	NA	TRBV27	TGTGCCAGCAGTTTATATGGGTTCATGAACACTGAAGCTTTCTTT	CASSLYGFMNTEAFF
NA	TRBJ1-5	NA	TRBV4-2	TGTGCCAGCAGCCAAGACAGGCGCCCGAATCGCAATCAGCCCCAGCATTTT	CASSQDRRPNRNQPQHF
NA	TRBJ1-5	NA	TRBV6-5	TGTGCCAGCACTAGGAGCAATCAGCCCCAGCATTTT	CASTRSNQPQHF
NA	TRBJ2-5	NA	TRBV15	TGTGCCACCAGCAGAGATAGGGCGCTCGGGGAGACCCAGTACTTC	CATSRDRALGETQYF
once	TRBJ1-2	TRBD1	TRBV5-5	TGTGCCAGCAGCTTGTCGATAGACAGGGACTATGGCTACACCTTC	CASSLSIDRDYGYTF
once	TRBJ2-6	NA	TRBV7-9	TGTGCCAGCAGCCCTACAGTGGCGCGGGCCAACGTCCTGACTTTC	CASSPTVARANVLTF
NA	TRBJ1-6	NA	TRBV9	TGTGCCAGCAGCGTAATCAGCCGGAATTCACCCCTCCACTTT	CASSVISRNSPLHF
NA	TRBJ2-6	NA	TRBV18	TGTGCCAGCTCACCCAGACAGTCCAGCTCTGGGGCCAACGTCCTGACTTTC	CASSPRQSSSGANVLTF
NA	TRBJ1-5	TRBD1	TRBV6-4	TGTGCCAGCAGCCCGGACAGGGGGTATCCCCCCCAGCATTTT	CASSPDRGYPPQHF
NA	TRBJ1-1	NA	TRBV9	TGTGCCAGCAGCCCCTTCGGGGGGGGCGACAGCACTGAAGCTTTCTTT	CASSPFGGGDSTEAFF
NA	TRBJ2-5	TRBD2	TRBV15	TGTGCCACCAGCAGAGATAACGGACTAGTGGGAGAGACCCAGTACTTC	CATSRDNGLVGETQYF
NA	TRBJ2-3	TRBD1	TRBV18	TGTGCCAGCTCACCACCGGGACAGGACACAGATACGCAGTATTTT	CASSPPGQDTDTQYF
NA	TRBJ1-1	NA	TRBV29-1	TGCAGTGCGTGGGGGGGAGGGAACACTGAAGCTTTCTTT	CSAWGGGNTEAFF